This TCR beta chain was recovered during a study of cytomegalovirus exposure and HLA in healthy donors. The V end lost 0 bases, the J end lost 7 bases, and 16 bases lay between the germline ends. The CDR3 sequence is 16 residues long. Germline loops: CDR1 LNHDA, CDR2 SQIVND (reference sequence). The PCR used 60 Vbeta and 13 Jbeta primers. Assay: immunoSEQ multiplex PCR; the TCRdb copy retains only in-frame clones and omits some. The data show about 220,000 clones, approximately 80% seen once. The source is a boy aged 2 to 9 in good health and CMV-seronegative. V and J are TRBV19 and TRBJ2-1; D ambiguous. The specimen sequenced was PBMCs. The CDR3 here is CASSIDPLSSVNEQFF. The CDR3 region has the DNA TGTGCCAGTAGTATAGACCCCCTGTCGAGTGTGAATGAGCAGTTCTTC.